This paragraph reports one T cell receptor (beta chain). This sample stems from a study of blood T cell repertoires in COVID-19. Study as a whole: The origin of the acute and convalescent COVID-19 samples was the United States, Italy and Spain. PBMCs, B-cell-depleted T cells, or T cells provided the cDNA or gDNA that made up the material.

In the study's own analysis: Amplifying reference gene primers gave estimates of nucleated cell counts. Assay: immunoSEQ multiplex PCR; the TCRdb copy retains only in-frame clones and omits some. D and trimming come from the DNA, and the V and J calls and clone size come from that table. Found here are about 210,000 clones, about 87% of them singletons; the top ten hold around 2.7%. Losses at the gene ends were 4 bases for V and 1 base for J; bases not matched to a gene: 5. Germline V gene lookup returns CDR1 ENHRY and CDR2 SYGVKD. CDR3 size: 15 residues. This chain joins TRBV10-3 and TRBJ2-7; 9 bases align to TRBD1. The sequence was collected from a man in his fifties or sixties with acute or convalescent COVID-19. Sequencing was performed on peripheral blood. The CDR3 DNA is TGTGCCATCAGTGCCGGGACAGGGATGTCCTACGAGCAGTACTTC. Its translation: CAISAGTGMSYEQYF.